The 25 T cell receptor beta chains below were found in one sample sequenced in a study of T-cell memory formation after mild COVID-19. TCRdb reprocessed the 5' RACE reads with MiXCR, giving one entry per CDR3 protein. The table lists approximately 88,000 distinct CDR3 sequences, about 23% of them singletons, with under 45% in the top ten. Sample: PBMCs or a T cell subset sorted from them (not recorded which). The source is a man aged 18 to 30 who had mild COVID-19 (a few samples of this study predate the infection). Cell type and time point are not known.

The CDR3 DNA reads as TGTGCCAGCGGGGACTCCTATGGCTACACCTTC. It encodes CASGDSYGYTF. This chain uses TRBV9 with TRBJ1-2, with TRBD1 as a possible D gene (5 bases). Trimming removed 7 bases from V and 4 bases from J, with 8 bases in between. The CDR3 runs to 11 residues. Germline V gives CDR1 SGDLS, CDR2 YYNGEE.

The chain carries TRBV5-1 and TRBJ2-2, with TRBD2 matching 7 bases. The CDR3 is 15 residues long. J gave up 7 bases and V 1 base, and 7 bases lay outside the gene matches. The germline V gene has CDR1 SGHRS and CDR2 YFSETQ. This chain's CDR3 is CASSLREAGYGELFF. For the CDR3, the DNA is TGCGCCAGCAGCTTGAGGGAAGCGGGGTACGGGGAGCTGTTTTTT. Using reference TRBV5-1 and TRBJ2-2 for the parts outside the CDR3, the full variable domain is KAGVTQTPRYLIKTRGQQVTLSCSPISGHRSVSWYQQTPGQGLQFLFEYFSETQRNKGNFPGRFSGRQFSNSRSEMNVSTLELGDSALYLCASSLREAGYGELFFGEGSRLTVL.

In this sample, this clonotype turned up a few times. V is TRBV5-6 and J is TRBJ2-3; no definite D call. V lost 4 bases to trimming and J lost 3 bases, with 15 bases between them. The CDR3 loop spans 15 amino acids. Germline CDR1 SGHDT, CDR2 YYEEEE. The CDR3 reads CASSPAADPTDTQYF. Here the CDR3 DNA reads TGTGCCAGCAGCCCGGCGGCGGATCCTACAGATACGCAGTATTTT.

A single count supports this clonotype. CDR3 amino acids: CAWSGLAGSTDTQYF. CDR3 DNA sequence: TGTGCCTGGAGTGGCCTAGCGGGGAGCACAGATACGCAGTATTTT. V and J are TRBV30 and TRBJ2-3; 9 bases map to TRBD2. V was pared by 1 base and J by 0 bases, with 2 bases of the junction left unmatched. The CDR3 sequence is 15 residues long. CDR1 is GTSNPN, CDR2 SVGIG, per germline (reference sequence).

The chain is built from TRBV19 and TRBJ2-3; TRBD2 aligns across 10 bases. The germline V gene encodes CDR1 LNHDA and CDR2 SQIVND (reference sequence). CDR3 length: 15 residues. V was pared by 6 bases and J by 3 bases, with 6 bases of the junction left unmatched. The CDR3, as DNA: TGTGCCAGTAGCCTGCGGACTAGCGGAACAGATACGCAGTATTTT. It yields the protein CASSLRTSGTDTQYF.

This chain uses TRBV7-6 with TRBJ1-3; D uncertain. Deletions cut 1 base from V and 1 base from J, with 5 bases between. Looked up from germline, CDR1 is SGHVS and CDR2 is FNYEAQ. The CDR3 sequence is 14 residues long. CDR3 protein: CASSLVGSGNTIYF. The CDR3 DNA follows: TGTGCCAGCAGCTTAGTAGGGTCTGGAAACACCATATATTTT.

The rearrangement joins TRBV9 to TRBJ2-7, with 8 bases identical to TRBD2. The ends lost 4 bases at V and 7 bases at J; junction bases unmatched: 10. The CDR3 is 14 residues long. CDR1 and CDR2 from the germline V gene are SGDLS and YYNGEE. This CDR3 is CASSSSGGPWEQYF. The DNA for the CDR3 is TGTGCCAGCAGCTCGTCGGGGGGGCCTTGGGAGCAGTACTTC.

The V and J genes are TRBV7-2 and TRBJ2-3; D call uncertain. Trimming removed 3 bases at V and 2 bases at J, with 12 bases between. CDR3 length: 15 residues. Germline values: CDR1 SGHTA, CDR2 FQGNSA. For the CDR3, the DNA is TGTGCCAGCAGCTTCACAAGGCCCCCCACAGATACGCAGTATTTT. Protein product: CASSFTRPPTDTQYF. Filled out from reference TRBV7-2 and TRBJ2-3, the complete variable domain reads GAGVSQSPSNKVTEKGKDVELRCDPISGHTALYWYRQSLGQGLEFLIYFQGNSAPDKSGLPSDRFSAERTGGSVSTLTIQRTQQEDSAVYLCASSFTRPPTDTQYFGPGTRLTVL.

In its sample, this clonotype was seen a few times. J is TRBJ1-5 and V is TRBV5-1; no clear D. Germline-derived CDR1 and CDR2 are SGHRS and YFSETQ. Trimming removed 0 bases from V and 0 bases from J, with 7 bases in between. This CDR3 comprises 15 residues. The CDR3 nucleotides are TGCGCCAGCAGCTTGGCGGGTTCTAGCAATCAGCCCCAGCATTTT. Translating it yields CASSLAGSSNQPQHF.

V is TRBV4-1 and J is TRBJ1-1; weak D call: TRBD1 (6 bases). The CDR3 sequence is 15 residues long. The germline V gene has CDR1 MGHRA and CDR2 YSYEKL. The ends were cut back, 4 bases at V and 3 bases at J, with 15 bases in the middle. CDR3 coding DNA: TGCGCCAGCAGCCTCTTAGACAGGACCTACACTGAAGCTTTCTTT. The encoded protein is CASSLLDRTYTEAFF.

The genes are TRBV4-1 and TRBJ1-5; D uncertain. Between the trimmed V and J ends, which lost 0 bases and 2 bases, there was a span of 11 bases. The CDR3 runs 16 residues. Germline-derived CDR1 and CDR2 are MGHRA and YSYEKL. CDR3 nucleotides: TGCGCCAGCAGCCAAGACTATGGGGTCGGCAATCAGCCCCAGCATTTT. Protein sequence: CASSQDYGVGNQPQHF.

This clonotype was observed at least ten times. The V gene is TRBV7-9, the J gene TRBJ1-1; D gene unclear. Germline-derived CDR1 and CDR2 are SEHNR and FQNEAQ (reference sequence). The CDR3 covers 13 residues. V was shortened by 1 base and J by 5 bases, with 8 bases between the two germline ends. The CDR3 region has the DNA TGTGCCAGCAGCTTAGAGGGAGGGACTGAAGCTTTCTTT. This encodes CASSLEGGTEAFF.

Only a few counts were recorded for this clonotype. J is TRBJ1-2 and V is TRBV4-1; 7 bases are shared with TRBD1. With 0 bases clipped from V and 4 bases from J, the junction kept 5 bases outside the gene matches. The CDR3 has 15 amino acids. Germline loops: CDR1 MGHRA, CDR2 YSYEKL. The CDR3 is CASSQEGTEVYGYTF. In nucleotides, the CDR3 is TGCGCCAGCAGCCAAGAAGGGACAGAGGTCTATGGCTACACCTTC.

This clonotype showed up just once. The rearrangement joins TRBV7-3 to TRBJ2-2; a possible D gene is TRBD1 (5 bases). Germline values: CDR1 SGHTA, CDR2 FQGTGA. Trimming removed 1 base at V and 6 bases at J, with 21 bases between. The CDR3 length is 18 residues. The CDR3 region is CASSLSLKESGLSGELFF. CDR3 DNA sequence: TGTGCCAGCAGCTTAAGTTTGAAGGAATCAGGGCTGTCCGGGGAGCTGTTTTTT.

The CDR3 DNA sequence: TGCAGCGTTGCCGGAACAGAGAACACTGAAGCTTTCTTT. Protein: CSVAGTENTEAFF. The chain recombines TRBV29-1 with TRBJ1-1; D unclear. Trimming took 4 bases from V and 1 from J, leaving 10 bases between them. Germline values: CDR1 SQVTM, CDR2 ANQGSEA. This CDR3 contains 13 residues. Complete variable domain (other parts from reference TRBV29-1 and TRBJ1-1): SAVISQKPSRDICQRGTSLTIQCQVDSQVTMMFWYRQQPGQSLTLIATANQGSEATYESGFVIDKFPISRPNLTFSTLTVSNMSPEDSSIYLCSVAGTENTEAFFGQGTRLTVV.

The chain uses TRBV5-1 and TRBJ1-4; the D is unclear. The CDR3 covers 15 residues. Germline V gene data show CDR1 as SGHRS and CDR2 as YFSETQ. Trimming took 1 base from V and 3 from J, leaving 10 bases between them. The CDR3 coding sequence is TGCGCCAGCAGCTTGATGTCCCGGCCTAATGAAAAACTGTTTTTT. Translation: CASSLMSRPNEKLFF.

The V and J genes are TRBV11-2 and TRBJ1-1; D remains ambiguous. The V end lost 0 bases, the J end lost 4 bases, and 3 bases lay between the germline ends. This CDR3 has 12 residues. CDR1 is SGHAT and CDR2 is FQNNGV in the germline V gene. The DNA of the CDR3 is TGTGCCAGCAGCTTAGACGGCACTGAAGCTTTCTTT. Translation: CASSLDGTEAFF. Using reference TRBV11-2 and TRBJ1-1 for the parts outside the CDR3, the full variable domain is EAGVAQSPRYKIIEKRQSVAFWCNPISGHATLYWYQQILGQGPKLLIQFQNNGVVDDSQLPKDRFSAERLKGVDSTLKIQPAKLEDSAVYLCASSLDGTEAFFGQGTRLTVV.

The chain carries TRBV12-3 or TRBV12-4 and TRBJ2-5, with 10 bases aligning to TRBD2. V dropped 6 bases and J dropped 4; count of bases not matched to a gene: 14. The CDR3 covers 17 residues. The CDR3 spells CASSPGFQAGGRETQYF. In DNA form, the CDR3 reads TGTGCCAGCAGCCCGGGGTTTCAAGCGGGGGGGCGAGAGACCCAGTACTTC.

The chain recombines TRBV7-9 with TRBJ1-5; D possibly corresponds to TRBD1 (5 bases). This CDR3 is built from 12 residues. Germline V lookup: CDR1 SEHNR, CDR2 FQNEAQ (reference sequence). With 5 bases removed from V and 7 bases from J, the gap between germline ends came to 9 bases. This chain's CDR3 is CASSPGSQPQHF. The CDR3 nucleotides read TGTGCCAGCAGCCCAGGGTCCCAGCCCCAGCATTTT.

The rearrangement links TRBV25-1 to TRBJ2-5, with D perhaps assigned TRBD1 or TRBD2 (5 bases each). Looked up from germline, CDR1 is MGHDK and CDR2 is SYGVNS. This CDR3 region has 15 residues. The ends were cut back, 7 bases at V and 5 bases at J, with 20 bases in the middle. The CDR3 protein is CASTPRGREIETQYF. The CDR3, as DNA: TGTGCCAGCACCCCCCGGGGCAGGGAGATTGAGACCCAGTACTTC. The whole variable domain, filled in from reference TRBV25-1 and TRBJ2-5, reads EADIYQTPRYLVIGTGKKITLECSQTMGHDKMYWYQQDPGMELHLIHYSYGVNSTEKGDLSSESTVSRIRTEHFPLTLESARPSHTSQYLCASTPRGREIETQYFGPGTRLLVL.

There are a few counts of this clonotype. The chain recombines TRBV4-1 with TRBJ2-3; D possibly uses TRBD1 or TRBD2 (5 bases each). Trimming cost V 0 bases and J 4 bases, with 8 bases left between them. CDR3 length: 14 residues. Germline lookup yields CDR1 MGHRA and CDR2 YSYEKL. CDR3 nucleotide sequence: TGCGCCAGCAGCCAAGATCTGGGGGCAGATACGCAGTATTTT. Amino acids: CASSQDLGADTQYF.

This clonotype appeared a single time. The rearrangement uses TRBV12-3 or TRBV12-4 and TRBJ2-5; D tentatively fits TRBD1 or TRBD2 (5 bases each). Trimming took off 3 bases at V and 5 bases at J, with 10 bases between the two ends. The CDR3 runs to 13 residues. This CDR3 is CASSLGVWETQYF. The CDR3 bases are TGTGCCAGCAGTTTGGGGGTATGGGAGACCCAGTACTTC.

The V call is TRBV5-1, the J call TRBJ2-1; TRBD2 matches 10 bases. This CDR3 is built from 18 residues. The V gene's germline CDR1 is SGHRS and CDR2 YFSETQ. V trimming: 2 bases; J trimming: 5 bases; junction bases outside the gene matches: 13. The CDR3 DNA follows: TGCGCCAGCAGCTTAGGGAGCCCGGGACTAGCGACTAACAATGAGCAGTTCTTC. This sequence encodes CASSLGSPGLATNNEQFF.

The CDR3 is CASRSTTGSNTYEQYF. The CDR3 DNA is TGCGCCAGCAGATCTACGACAGGATCCAACACATACGAGCAGTACTTC. The V gene is TRBV5-1, the J gene TRBJ2-7; weak D call: TRBD1 (6 bases). Germline V CDR1 and CDR2: SGHRS, YFSETQ. The CDR3 extends over 16 amino acids. Trimming took 5 bases from V and 4 from J, leaving 22 bases between them.

The chain recombines TRBV10-3 with TRBJ2-5; 13 positions match TRBD2. Losses at the gene ends were 6 bases for V and 2 bases for J; bases not matched to a gene: 6. CDR1 and CDR2 from the germline V gene are ENHRY and SYGVKD. This CDR3 has 16 residues. CDR3 bases: TGTGCCATCAGCCGACTAGCGGGGGGCAAACAAGAGACCCAGTACTTC. Protein product: CAISRLAGGKQETQYF.